This T cell receptor (beta chain) originates from a study of read filtering for tumor transcriptome and immune sequencing. Study in general: Transcriptome libraries were built from DNase-treated RNA. IR-seq gave about 4 to 10.27 million TCR reads per sample; RNA-seq gave about 80 to 1,400.

General observations from the study: Dropping single-read clonotypes raised IR-seq and RNA-seq shared-clonotype correlation.

The V end lost 0 bases, the J end lost 7 bases, and 4 bases lay between the germline ends. CDR3 size: 11 residues. Germline V gene data show CDR1 as SGHRS and CDR2 as YFSETQ. This clonotype was counted many times. What it binds is unknown. Molecular barcoded adaptors covering alpha/delta and beta/gamma chains were used on 400 to 450 ng RNA. Each CDR3 protein gets one entry after TCRdb re-called the reads with MiXCR. The sample includes 30,000 to 45,000 distinct CDR3 sequences, around an eighth of them seen just once. This sequence was found in a donor aged 40 or older with multiple myeloma. The chain uses TRBV5-1 and TRBJ2-5, with unresolved D. Sequences were obtained from a population of CD138-negative cells sorted from bone marrow. CDR3 sequence reads: CASSLGGTQYF. DNA of the CDR3: TGCGCCAGCAGCTTGGGAGGGACCCAGTACTTC. The complete variable domain, with remaining parts taken from reference TRBV5-1 and TRBJ2-5, reads KAGVTQTPRYLIKTRGQQVTLSCSPISGHRSVSWYQQTPGQGLQFLFEYFSETQRNKGNFPGRFSGRQFSNSRSEMNVSTLELGDSALYLCASSLGGTQYFGPGTRLLVL.